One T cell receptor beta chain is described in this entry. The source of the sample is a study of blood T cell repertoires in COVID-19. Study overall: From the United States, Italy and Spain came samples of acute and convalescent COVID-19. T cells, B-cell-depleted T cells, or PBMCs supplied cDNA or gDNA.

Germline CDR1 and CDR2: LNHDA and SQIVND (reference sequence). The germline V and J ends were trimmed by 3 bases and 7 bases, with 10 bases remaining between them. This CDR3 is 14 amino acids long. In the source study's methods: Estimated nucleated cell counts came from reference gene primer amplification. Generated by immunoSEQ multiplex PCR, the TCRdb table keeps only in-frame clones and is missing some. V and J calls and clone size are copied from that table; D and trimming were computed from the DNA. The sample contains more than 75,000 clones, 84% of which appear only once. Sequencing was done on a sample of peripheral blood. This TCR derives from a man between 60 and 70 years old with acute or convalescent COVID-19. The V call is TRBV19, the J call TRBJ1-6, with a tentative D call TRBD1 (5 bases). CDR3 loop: CASSIGRVNSPLHF. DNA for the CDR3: TGTGCCAGTAGTATTGGCAGGGTCAATTCACCCCTCCACTTT. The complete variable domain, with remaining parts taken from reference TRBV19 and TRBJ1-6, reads DGGITQSPKYLFRKEGQNVTLSCEQNLNHDAMYWYRQDPGQGLRLIYYSQIVNDFQKGDIAEGYSVSREKKESFPLTVTSAQKNPTAFYLCASSIGRVNSPLHFGNGTRLTVT.